These 30 T cell receptor beta chains were sequenced from one sample in a study of cytomegalovirus exposure and HLA in healthy donors. With 60 Vbeta and 13 Jbeta primers, the PCR was carried out. Assay: immunoSEQ multiplex PCR; the TCRdb copy retains only in-frame clones and omits some. The data show 100,000 to 140,000 clones, under 85% seen once. Sequenced sample: PBMCs. These receptors were taken from a male donor in good health and CMV-seronegative.

This clone was observed a handful of times. The chain uses TRBV6-1 and TRBJ2-1; TRBD2 matches at 9 bases. Germline V gives CDR1 MNHNS, CDR2 SASEGT. V shed 1 base, J shed 0 bases, and the junction held 4 bases outside the gene matches. This CDR3 contains 17 residues. The CDR3 DNA sequence: TGTGCCAGCAGTGAAGGGCTACTAGCGGGCTCCTACAATGAGCAGTTCTTC. It codes for CASSEGLLAGSYNEQFF.

The V gene is TRBV10-3, the J gene TRBJ1-2, with D possibly TRBD1 on 6 matching bases. Germline lookup yields CDR1 ENHRY and CDR2 SYGVKD. The CDR3 length is 14 residues. The germline V and J ends were trimmed by 4 bases and 2 bases, with 11 bases remaining between them. CDR3 in amino acids: CAISGGTPNYGYTF. The CDR3 nucleotides read TGTGCCATCAGTGGAGGGACACCCAACTATGGCTACACCTTC.

The V gene is TRBV7-3, the J gene TRBJ2-5; 7 positions match TRBD2. CDR3 length: 15 residues. Germline assignment: CDR1 SGHTA and CDR2 FQGTGA. V lost 3 bases, J lost 5 bases, and 9 bases stayed unmatched. The CDR3 DNA reads as TGTGCCAGCAGCTTTTTGGCGGGAGTTCGGGAGACCCAGTACTTC. Translation gives CASSFLAGVRETQYF. The complete variable domain, with remaining parts taken from reference TRBV7-3 and TRBJ2-5, reads GAGVSQTPSNKVTEKGKYVELRCDPISGHTALYWYRQSLGQGPEFLIYFQGTGAADDSGLPNDRFFAVRPEGSVSTLKIQRTERGDSAVYLCASSFLAGVRETQYFGPGTRLLVL.

J is TRBJ1-2 and V is TRBV5-4; the D is unclear. This CDR3 contains 13 residues. Trimming cost V 4 bases and J 4 bases, with 11 bases left between them. The germline CDR1 and CDR2 sequences are SGHNT and YYREEE (reference sequence). CDR3 nucleotides: TGTGCCAGCAGCCCCCTCGCTACCTATGGCTACACCTTC. As protein: CASSPLATYGYTF.

The chain combines TRBV9 with TRBJ2-3; 11 bases are a match to TRBD2. V dropped 4 bases and J dropped 2; count of bases not matched to a gene: 6. Looked up from germline, CDR1 is SGDLS and CDR2 is YYNGEE. This CDR3 region has 16 residues. The chain's CDR3 is CASSSGLAAYTDTQYF. CDR3 DNA sequence: TGTGCCAGCAGCTCGGGACTAGCGGCGTACACAGATACGCAGTATTTT.

The chain employs TRBV5-4 and TRBJ2-5; 8 bases agree with TRBD2. V shed 3 bases, J shed 1 base, and the junction held 8 bases outside the gene matches. The CDR3 extends over 16 amino acids. Germline lookup yields CDR1 SGHNT and CDR2 YYREEE (reference sequence). CDR3 amino acids: CASSSTSSGPQETQYF. The CDR3 DNA sequence: TGTGCCAGCAGCTCGACATCTAGCGGGCCCCAAGAGACCCAGTACTTC.

There are a few counts of this clone. V is TRBV6-1 and J is TRBJ1-5; D perhaps matches TRBD1 (5 bases). This CDR3 is built from 13 residues. Germline V gene data show CDR1 as MNHNS and CDR2 as SASEGT. Between the trimmed V and J ends, which lost 3 bases and 4 bases, there was a span of 7 bases. CDR3 in amino acids: CASSDPGNQPQHF. CDR3 sequence (DNA): TGTGCCAGCAGTGACCCAGGGAATCAGCCCCAGCATTTT.

This clone was seen only a few times. This sequence joins TRBV6-1 and TRBJ2-7; 7 bases agree with TRBD2. This CDR3 comprises 15 residues. The trim removed 2 bases at V and 0 bases at J, leaving 4 bases unmatched. Germline CDR1 reads MNHNS; CDR2 reads SASEGT. The DNA for the CDR3 is TGTGCCAGCAGTGAATCAGTAGCGGGCTCCTACGAGCAGTACTTC. As protein: CASSESVAGSYEQYF.

With respect to this clone: Compared with germline, one end of the junction differs, possibly owing to a read error. J is TRBJ2-1 and V is TRBV9; the D is unclear. Germline V gene lookup returns CDR1 SGDLS and CDR2 YYNGEE. The CDR3 is 13 amino acids. This chain's CDR3 is CASSVASFNEQFF. CDR3 nucleotides: TGTGCCAGCAGCGTAGCTTCCTTCAATGAGCAGTTCTTC.

The chain uses TRBV6-6 and TRBJ2-5; 10 nucleotides agree with TRBD2. V shed 0 bases, J shed 5 bases, and the junction held 3 bases outside the gene matches. The CDR3 covers 15 residues. Germline V lookup: CDR1 MNHNY, CDR2 SVGAGI (reference sequence). CDR3 protein: CASSYSGTSVETQYF. In DNA, the CDR3 is TGTGCCAGCAGTTACTCTGGGACTAGCGTGGAGACCCAGTACTTC.

CDR3 protein: CASSSWTGVTGANVLTF. The CDR3 nucleotides read TGTGCCAGCAGCAGCTGGACAGGGGTAACTGGGGCCAACGTCCTGACTTTC. The chain couples TRBV21-1 to TRBJ2-6; TRBD1, the table's D call, was not compared with the DNA. TRBV21-1 is termed a pseudogene. This CDR3 spans 17 amino acids.

The chain uses TRBV29-1 and TRBJ2-3, with TRBD1 matching 10 bases. V was clipped by 2 bases and J by 5 bases; unmatched bases: 4. Germline assignment: CDR1 SQVTM and CDR2 ANQGSEA. The CDR3 is 14 residues long. DNA of the CDR3: TGCAGCGTTGAAAGACAGGGGGCTCGAGATACGCAGTATTTT. Translated: CSVERQGARDTQYF.

The chain is built from TRBV28 and TRBJ2-2; 9 nucleotides agree with TRBD1. Losses at the gene ends were 6 bases for V and 5 bases for J; bases not matched to a gene: 4. The CDR3 covers 14 residues. Germline CDR1 is MDHEN and CDR2 is SYDVKM. CDR3 protein: CASSRTGATGELFF. In DNA, the CDR3 is TGTGCCAGCAGCCGGACAGGGGCGACCGGGGAGCTGTTTTTT.

The chain is built from TRBV29-1 and TRBJ1-5; weak D call: TRBD1 (6 bases). The CDR3 is 14 residues long. The germline V gene encodes CDR1 SQVTM and CDR2 ANQGSEA. Between the trimmed V and J ends, which lost 5 bases and 2 bases, there was a span of 13 bases. CDR3 sequence reads: CSVSKGGGNQPQHF. CDR3 DNA sequence: TGCAGCGTTAGCAAAGGGGGTGGCAATCAGCCCCAGCATTTT.

The rearrangement uses TRBV7-2 and TRBJ1-2; 7 bases fit TRBD1. J was trimmed by 2 bases and V by 5 bases; bases with no gene match: 2. The CDR3 consists of 13 residues. Germline CDR1 and CDR2: SGHTA and FQGNSA. In nucleotides, the CDR3 is TGTGCCAGCAGCGTGGACAGGAACTATGGCTACACCTTC. It translates to CASSVDRNYGYTF.

V usage is TRBV15 and J usage is TRBJ2-6; TRBD2 agrees at 7 bases. V shed 5 bases, J shed 4 bases, and the junction held 5 bases outside the gene matches. The germline gives CDR1 LNHNV, CDR2 YYDKDF (reference sequence). The CDR3 runs to 15 residues. In nucleotides, the CDR3 is TGTGCCACCAGCTCGGGGGGTTCGGGGGCCAACGTCCTGACTTTC. It codes for CATSSGGSGANVLTF.

This chain uses TRBV27 with TRBJ2-1, with 7 positions matching TRBD2. CDR1 is MNHEY, CDR2 SMNVEV, per germline (reference sequence). Germline trimming cut 5 bases from V and 2 bases from J; bases unmatched to any gene: 9. The CDR3 spans 16 residues. The CDR3, as DNA: TGTGCCAGCAGTCTCGAGGCGGCGGGGGCCTACAATGAGCAGTTCTTC. Amino acids: CASSLEAAGAYNEQFF.

This chain links TRBV5-1 with TRBJ2-7, with TRBD2 matching 8 bases. The CDR3 runs 16 residues. With V trimmed by 4 bases and J by 2 bases, 11 bases remained unmatched. Germline V lookup: CDR1 SGHRS, CDR2 YFSETQ. CDR3 sequence: CASSIRGSGKTYEQYF. DNA for the CDR3: TGCGCCAGCAGCATCCGAGGTAGCGGGAAAACCTACGAGCAGTACTTC.

This chain joins TRBV7-3 and TRBJ2-5, with a weak D call TRBD1 (6 bases). Germline V CDR1 and CDR2: SGHTA, FQGTGA. Trimming removed 5 bases at V and 5 bases at J, with 18 bases between. The CDR3 length is 15 residues. The CDR3 coding sequence is TGTGCCAGCAGCCCTCGGCGGACAGCCTTGGAGACCCAGTACTTC. Its protein is CASSPRRTALETQYF.

This chain uses TRBV4-1 with TRBJ2-1; 13 nucleotides agree with TRBD2. CDR3 length: 17 amino acids. Trimming at V came to 0 bases and at J to 8 bases, leaving 7 bases not matched to a gene. Germline V gene sequence: CDR1 MGHRA, CDR2 YSYEKL. CDR3 in DNA: TGCGCCAGCAGCCAAGATAGAACTAGCGGGAGGGCAGATGAGCAGTTCTTC. This translates into CASSQDRTSGRADEQFF.

The gene calls are TRBV27 and TRBJ1-2, with TRBD1 as a possible D gene (6 bases). The CDR3 length is 15 residues. The germline gives CDR1 MNHEY, CDR2 SMNVEV (reference sequence). The CDR3 DNA reads TGTGCTCACAAGGAACCTCTGGGGGCGAACTATGGCTACACCTTC. Its translation is CAHKEPLGANYGYTF.

The count of this clone is one. This chain connects TRBV4-2 to TRBJ2-2; a weak D match, TRBD1 (5 bases). From germline, CDR1 is LGHNA and CDR2 YNFKEQ. V lost 1 base and J 5 bases, leaving 14 bases between the germline ends. This CDR3 has 16 residues. CDR3 residues: CASSQGGRMYTGELFF. In DNA form, the CDR3 reads TGTGCCAGCAGCCAAGGGGGCAGGATGTATACCGGGGAGCTGTTTTTT.

The chain carries TRBV19 and TRBJ2-7; maybe TRBD1 (7 bases). This CDR3 is 15 amino acids long. V was pared by 4 bases and J by 3 bases, with 16 bases between. In germline, CDR1 is LNHDA, CDR2 SQIVND (reference sequence). The CDR3 nucleotides read TGTGCCAGTAGTACAGGGACCAGGGGGGTCTACGAGCAGTACTTC. Its protein is CASSTGTRGVYEQYF.

The CDR3 DNA is TGCGCCAGCAGCTTGGTCGGGACAGAAGGCTACACCTTC. As protein: CASSLVGTEGYTF. V is TRBV5-1 and J is TRBJ1-2, with 7 bases matching TRBD1. The CDR3 is made up of 13 amino acids. Trimming removed 0 bases from V and 8 bases from J; junction bases left unmatched: 4. Looked up from germline, CDR1 is SGHRS and CDR2 is YFSETQ.

The chain is built from TRBV28 and TRBJ1-1; weak D call: TRBD1 (5 bases). V dropped 3 bases and J dropped 7 bases, with 15 bases sitting between them. The CDR3 extends over 14 amino acids. Germline CDR1 and CDR2: MDHEN and SYDVKM. This CDR3 reads CASSFGGVSFEAFF. In DNA, the CDR3 is TGTGCCAGCAGTTTCGGAGGGGTCTCGTTTGAAGCTTTCTTT.

This chain joins TRBV5-4 and TRBJ2-1; possibly TRBD2 for D (5 bases). With 3 bases removed from V and 12 bases from J, the gap between germline ends came to 19 bases. CDR1 is SGHNT, CDR2 YYREEE, per germline (reference sequence). This CDR3 has 14 amino acids. This CDR3 is CASSSTRTQGGQFF. In DNA form, the CDR3 reads TGTGCCAGCAGCTCGACCAGGACGCAAGGAGGGCAGTTCTTC.

This chain joins TRBV10-3 and TRBJ1-5; D ambiguous. Germline CDR1 reads ENHRY; CDR2 reads SYGVKD. The length of the CDR3 is 13 residues. V gave up 6 bases and J gave up 0 bases, with 6 bases separating them. The CDR3 DNA is TGTGCCATCAGAGGAGATAGCAATCAGCCCCAGCATTTT. Amino acids: CAIRGDSNQPQHF.

This sequence joins TRBV20-1 and TRBJ1-1, with D unresolved. Germline V gene lookup returns CDR1 DFQATT and CDR2 SNEGSKA (reference sequence). Trimming removed 1 base from V and 11 bases from J, with 5 bases in between. CDR3 length: 9 residues. In DNA, the CDR3 is TGCAGTGCTAGAGTGGGCGCTTTCTTT. Translated: CSARVGAFF.

The CDR3 bases are TGTGCCAGTACCCCGACTAGCGGGAGGGACGAGCAGTACTTC. As protein: CASTPTSGRDEQYF. The chain combines TRBV19 with TRBJ2-7; 14 nucleotides align to TRBD2. V trimming: 7 bases; J trimming: 5 bases; junction bases outside the gene matches: 4. CDR1 is LNHDA, CDR2 SQIVND, per germline (reference sequence). This CDR3 has 14 residues.

The chain is built from TRBV2 and TRBJ2-3; TRBD2 agrees at 7 bases. Germline V gene data show CDR1 as SNHLY and CDR2 as FYNNEI. J lost 0 bases, V lost 7 bases, and 10 bases had no gene match. The CDR3 extends over 16 amino acids. CDR3: CASNVASSGSTDTQYF. The CDR3 nucleotides read TGTGCCAGCAACGTCGCGTCTAGCGGAAGCACAGATACGCAGTATTTT.